A selection of T cell receptor beta chains follows, all from one sample in a study of blood T cell repertoires in COVID-19. TCRdb's copy holds only in-frame clones and misses some; the assay was immunoSEQ multiplex PCR. There are about 150,000 clones in the sample; approximately 84% occur only once, and under 3.5% lies in the top ten. The sequenced sample consisted of peripheral blood. The receptors come from a woman older than 75 with COVID-19, enrolled during active disease. CDR3s leave out the opening cysteine and the closing phenylalanine or tryptophan.

CDR3aa	v_gene
ASSQEAGDTQY	TRBV3-1/TRBV3-2
AWSPIPRQGWSEKLF	TRBV30
ASSPTSGGDTGELF	TRBV11-2
ASSLSLYGYT	TRBV28
ATSDPGTSVYNEQF	TRBV24-1
ASSLMALNTEAF	TRBV7-6
ASSRQGNSYNEQF	TRBV19
ASSRDRRYYGYT	TRBV28
ASSRTGTSRTGELF	TRBV7-3
ASNYAGQPQH	TRBV12-3/TRBV12-4
ASSYSGAGGNTIY	TRBV6-5
AWGQGQGALH	TRBV30
ASTPTGSYEKLF	TRBV19
ATSDSRTELAGSTDTQY	TRBV24-1
ASSTRQDSNQPQH	TRBV21-1
ASSYLLAGGTDTQY	TRBV6-5
ATSRVSGRGPGELF	TRBV15
ASSDTGFTYGYT	TRBV27
ASSSTGWNEQF	TRBV7-2
ASSRGRFTDTQY	TRBV27
ASSLSGGRQR	TRBV3-1/TRBV3-2
ASSLDRDTEAF	TRBV5-5
ASSPRTSGRYEQY	TRBV18
ATSEQGAFGYT	TRBV24-1
ASSQGGQSNEKLF	TRBV7-2
ASSQDMGGTRSYNEQF	TRBV4-3
ATSRKEAWAGGFPVYEQY	TRBV15
ASRIGALREKLF	TRBV2
ASSPGGYEQY	TRBV3-1/TRBV3-2
ASSPISGVEQY	TRBV18
ASSSSRYEQY	TRBV11-2